This T cell receptor (beta chain) stems from a study of identical twins. TCRdb used MiXCR to reprocess the 5' RACE reads, holding one entry per CDR3 protein. The sample has over 600,000 distinct CDR3 sequences; 20% to 25% are singletons. The CDR3 runs 15 residues. Trimming pared 4 bases from V and 0 bases from J, leaving 10 bases between. The same sample was also studied in work on T cells expressing NK-cell markers. This second study notes: Leadership of the CD3+CD56-NKG2C+ fraction also belonged to these clonotypes in several donors.

This TCR came from a woman younger than 35 in good health. The chain couples TRBV12-3 or TRBV12-4 to TRBJ1-5; tentatively, D is TRBD1 (5 bases). Sample: PBMCs. CDR3 sequence (DNA): TGTGCCAGCAGTTCTGAGGGGAGTAGCAATCAGCCCCAGCATTTT. Its protein product is CASSSEGSSNQPQHF.